This note documents a single TCR beta chain sequence. In the source study's methods: Amplification with reference gene primers provided the estimates of nucleated cell counts. Repertoires were generated with immunoSEQ multiplex PCR, while TCRdb's copy carries only in-frame clones and drops some. The V and J calls and clone size are taken from that table; D and trimming were inferred from the DNA. The sample has 140,000 to 150,000 clones, 75% to 90% seen once. The data stem from a study of blood T cell repertoires in COVID-19. At the level of the study: Sites across the United States, Italy and Spain contributed samples from acute and convalescent COVID-19. The analysed material was cDNA or gDNA that came from T cells, B-cell-depleted T cells, or PBMCs.

Germline CDR1 SNHLY, CDR2 FYNNEI. This CDR3 has 15 amino acids. The ends were cut back, 8 bases at V and 0 bases at J, with 15 bases in the middle. This clonotype was obtained from a human donor in a cohort sampled during active COVID-19. Sequencing was performed on peripheral blood. The chain uses TRBV2 and TRBJ2-3; D call uncertain. The CDR3 bases are TGTGCCAGCGTCGAGCTACTTCTAAGCACAGATACGCAGTATTTT. Encoded protein: CASVELLLSTDTQYF. The full variable domain, with the rest looked up from reference TRBV2 and TRBJ2-3, is EPEVTQTPSHQVTQMGQEVILRCVPISNHLYFYWYRQILGQKVEFLVSFYNNEISEKSEIFDDQFSVERPDGSNFTLKIRSTKLEDSAMYFCASVELLLSTDTQYFGPGTRLTVL.